This is a list of T cell receptor beta chains from one sample in a study of blood T cell repertoires in COVID-19. Assay used: immunoSEQ multiplex PCR; TCRdb lists only in-frame clones, some missing. Among approximately 180,000 clones listed, roughly 81% were seen once. The specimen sequenced was peripheral blood. The receptors were sampled from a woman older than 75 with COVID-19, enrolled during active disease. The conserved cysteine and the conserved F or W are not part of the CDR3 here. The D gene is left open where the match is weak. Expanded clones get a size class; other rows say once, few or many, or leave the size out.

- | TRBJ2-3 | - | TRBV9 | ASSVQGREGTDTQY
TRBD2 | TRBJ2-7 | - | TRBV4-2 | ASSQGLAGAYEQY
- | TRBJ2-7 | - | TRBV19 | ASSPRSLLVSYEQY
- | TRBJ2-7 | - | TRBV5-1 | ASSLVPGQDYEQY
TRBD1 | TRBJ2-7 | - | TRBV4-1 | ASSQEEWGQGSSYEQY
TRBD2 | TRBJ2-5 | - | TRBV7-2 | ASSSRLAGGSQY
TRBD2 | TRBJ2-1 | - | TRBV6-1 | ASSEGAGGYNEQF
- | TRBJ1-1 | - | TRBV2 | ASSVGRSVSEAF
- | TRBJ2-2 | - | TRBV25-1 | ASSGPVFTTGELF
TRBD2 | TRBJ2-3 | - | TRBV3-1/TRBV3-2 | ASSRTTSADTQY
- | TRBJ2-1 | - | TRBV11-3 | ASSPNIYNEQF
- | TRBJ1-2 | - | TRBV9 | ASSPRGNYGYT
- | TRBJ2-5 | - | TRBV5-5 | ASSSRGLQEAQY
- | TRBJ1-6 | - | TRBV6-2/TRBV6-3 | ASSPGTRTNSPLH
- | TRBJ1-4 | - | TRBV9 | ASSVDPAGGGELF
TRBD2 | TRBJ2-1 | - | TRBV5-6 | ASRETSGGHSYNEQF
- | TRBJ2-2 | few | TRBV28 | ASSLGGIGELF
TRBD2 | TRBJ2-1 | - | TRBV12-3/TRBV12-4 | ASSFLTSGTQF
- | TRBJ1-4 | - | TRBV6-6 | ASSPGPPEKLF
TRBD2 | TRBJ2-3 | - | TRBV11-2 | ASSFSNSGSIDTQY
TRBD2 | TRBJ2-7 | once | TRBV7-9 | ASSLAGLTYEQY
- | TRBJ2-5 | - | TRBV21-1 | ASSKARGIQETQY
TRBD1 | TRBJ1-5 | few | TRBV28 | ASSTDRVNQPQH
TRBD2 | TRBJ2-1 | - | TRBV11-3 | ASSLRSGGSSYNEQF
- | TRBJ2-7 | - | TRBV6-6 | ASSYSPSSYEQY
- | TRBJ1-5 | few | TRBV3-1/TRBV3-2 | ASSQAGGGQPQH
TRBD2 | TRBJ2-5 | - | TRBV5-4 | ASSSITSGLETQY
TRBD2 | TRBJ2-7 | - | TRBV5-1 | ASSLGTSGSPSYEQY
- | TRBJ2-7 | - | TRBV7-2 | ASSLETRGSYEQY
TRBD1 | TRBJ1-5 | - | TRBV19 | ASSSTGQQSQH
- | TRBJ1-1 | - | TRBV7-9 | ASSFGGRDTEAF
- | TRBJ1-4 | few | TRBV27 | ASSLFRGEEKLF